The source of this TCR beta chain is a study of shared clonotypes between healthy human individuals. A single count supports this clone. Its antigen is unidentified. General study results and limits: Sampling covered nothing but blood. Tissue TCR repertoires likely differ from those found in blood.

Per the germline V gene, CDR1 is SGHRS and CDR2 is YFSETQ. This CDR3 is 13 amino acids long. V lost 0 bases and J 8 bases, leaving 11 bases between the germline ends. In the sorted-subset replicate PCRs, 150 to 250 ng DNA, around 30,000 T cell genomes, was used. Libraries were prepared by immunoSEQ multiplex PCR; TCRdb keeps only in-frame clonotypes and omits some of them. The sample gives about 380,000 clones, approximately 97% of which show up once; less than 0.35% is in the top ten. The chain recombines TRBV5-1 with TRBJ1-2; D gene unclear. Sample: memory CD8+ T cells sorted from blood. The subset was: CD45RO+ cells pooled with CCR7-negative TemRA cells. This clonotype originated in a man aged 25-40 years in good health. Written as DNA, the CDR3 is TGCGCCAGCAGCTTGGACGGCGCGGAAGGCTACACCTTC. Residues: CASSLDGAEGYTF.